Shown below are 16 T cell receptor beta chains from a single sample sequenced in a study of CD4 T cells in relation to SARS-CoV-2 and coronaviruses. The antigens these receptors bind are not known. Method: immunoSEQ multiplex PCR; TCRdb's copy keeps in-frame clones and lacks some. The table lists about 36,000 clones, around four fifths of them singletons, with 2.5% to 3.5% in the top ten. The sequenced sample was memory CD4+ T cells from PBMCs, cultured in vitro. The receptors derive from an adult with COVID-19.

This clone was counted only a few times. The rearrangement uses TRBV7-6 and TRBJ2-1, with TRBD2 matching 8 bases. The length of the CDR3 is 15 residues. Germline CDR1 SGHVS, CDR2 FNYEAQ. J was trimmed by 6 bases and V by 1 base; bases with no gene match: 5. CDR3 DNA: TGTGCCAGCAGCTTAGGAGCGGGAGACCGCAATGAGCAGTTCTTC. Translated, it gives CASSLGAGDRNEQFF.

This chain joins TRBV18 and TRBJ2-1, with D possibly being TRBD1 or TRBD2 (5 bases each). CDR3 length: 16 residues. From germline, CDR1 is KGHSH and CDR2 LQKENI. V lost 0 bases, J lost 0 bases, and 9 bases lay in between. The CDR3 region has the DNA TGTGCCAGCTCACCACCGGCAGGGAGCTCCTACAATGAGCAGTTCTTC. Its translation: CASSPPAGSSYNEQFF.

The V and J genes are TRBV30 and TRBJ2-1; D is unresolved. Germline CDR1 and CDR2: GTSNPN and SVGIG (reference sequence). This CDR3 is 14 amino acids long. V dropped 3 bases and J dropped 2 bases, with 11 bases sitting between them. The CDR3 loop reads CAWSRGRTYNEQFF. CDR3 coding DNA: TGTGCCTGGAGCAGAGGTCGAACCTACAATGAGCAGTTCTTC.

The chain uses TRBV18 and TRBJ2-3, with D unresolved. In germline, CDR1 is KGHSH, CDR2 LQKENI. The CDR3 length is 13 residues. The V end was cut by 2 bases, the J end by 0 bases, with 3 bases between. CDR3 DNA: TGTGCCAGCTCACCAAACAGCACAGATACGCAGTATTTT. Translating it yields CASSPNSTDTQYF.

This clone occurred once. The chain links TRBV4-1 to TRBJ2-1; TRBD2 matches at 14 bases. This CDR3 is built from 15 residues. Germline CDR1 is MGHRA and CDR2 is YSYEKL. The trim removed 8 bases at V and 9 bases at J, leaving 9 bases unmatched. The CDR3 here is CASRPGLAGGGEQFF. The CDR3 DNA follows: TGCGCCAGCCGCCCAGGACTAGCGGGAGGTGGTGAGCAGTTCTTC.

This clone was detected a few times. This rearrangement joins TRBV10-1 to TRBJ2-1, with D possibly matching TRBD2 (5 bases). The germline CDR1 and CDR2 sequences are WNHNN and SYGVQD (reference sequence). The V and J ends lost 7 bases and 8 bases respectively, with 27 bases between them. The CDR3 has 17 amino acids. CDR3 residues: CASTVVVIGKGGYEQFF. The CDR3 DNA is TGCGCCAGCACCGTGGTAGTAATCGGGAAGGGCGGGTATGAGCAGTTCTTC.

The genes are TRBV12-3 or TRBV12-4 and TRBJ1-4, with TRBD1 as a possible D gene (5 bases). The CDR3 has 11 amino acids. Deletions cut 3 bases from V and 12 bases from J, with 8 bases between. CDR3 sequence reads: CASSFGGELFF. DNA of the CDR3: TGTGCCAGCAGTTTTGGAGGGGAACTGTTTTTT.

CDR3 amino acids: CASGTQGYTIYF. As DNA, the CDR3 is TGTGCCAGCGGCACACAGGGCTACACCATATATTTT. The V and J genes are TRBV2 and TRBJ1-3; D is possibly TRBD1 (6 bases). The CDR3 is made up of 12 amino acids. V lost 8 bases to trimming and J lost 8 bases, with 13 bases between them. CDR1 and CDR2 (germline): SNHLY, FYNNEI.

The chain uses TRBV9 and TRBJ2-2, with D unclear. The CDR3 is made up of 17 amino acids. Germline V gene sequence: CDR1 SGDLS, CDR2 YYNGEE. Trimming took 0 bases from V and 0 from J, leaving 12 bases between them. This CDR3 reads CASSVAGLAANTGELFF. DNA for the CDR3: TGTGCCAGCAGCGTAGCAGGTTTAGCCGCGAACACCGGGGAGCTGTTTTTT. The full variable domain, completed using reference TRBV9 and TRBJ2-2, is DSGVTQTPKHLITATGQRVTLRCSPRSGDLSVYWYQQSLDQGLQFLIQYYNGEERAKGNILERFSAQQFPDLHSELNLSSLELGDSALYFCASSVAGLAANTGELFFGEGSRLTVL.

The chain is built from TRBV7-8 and TRBJ2-5, with a weak D call TRBD2 (5 bases). In germline, CDR1 is SGHVS, CDR2 FQNEAQ. Trimming stripped 1 base from V and 5 bases from J, with 14 bases between. The CDR3 runs to 15 residues. CDR3 DNA sequence: TGTGCCAGCAGCTTAGAGACGGGAAACGGGGAGACCCAGTACTTC. Amino acids: CASSLETGNGETQYF.

This clone was seen a single time. This rearrangement joins TRBV28 to TRBJ2-3; D is unclear. V was clipped by 2 bases and J by 0 bases, with 12 bases between them. The CDR3 contains 16 residues. Germline V gene sequence: CDR1 MDHEN, CDR2 SYDVKM. The CDR3 spells CASSLGSHLSTDTQYF. CDR3 bases: TGTGCCAGCAGTTTAGGCAGCCATTTGAGCACAGATACGCAGTATTTT.

The chain combines TRBV5-6 with TRBJ2-1, with D perhaps matching TRBD2 (5 bases). In germline, CDR1 is SGHDT, CDR2 YYEEEE. Trimming removed 3 bases from V and 0 bases from J, with 10 bases in between. The length of the CDR3 is 15 residues. CDR3 bases: TGTGCCAGCAGCTCGGGGTGGAGCTCCTACAATGAGCAGTTCTTC. Protein product: CASSSGWSSYNEQFF.

The rearrangement uses TRBV19 and TRBJ2-2, with D possibly TRBD1 on 6 matching bases. Germline-derived CDR1 and CDR2 are LNHDA and SQIVND (reference sequence). This CDR3 spans 14 amino acids. Deletions cut 11 bases from V and 2 bases from J, with 15 bases between. CDR3 loop: CAGQQGINTGELFF. CDR3 sequence (DNA): TGTGCCGGACAACAGGGAATTAACACCGGGGAGCTGTTTTTT.

This rearrangement joins TRBV20-1 to TRBJ1-5; D gene ambiguous. Germline V gene data show CDR1 as DFQATT and CDR2 as SNEGSKA (reference sequence). CDR3 length: 13 amino acids. V lost 4 bases to trimming and J lost 0 bases, with 7 bases between them. CDR3 protein: CSATENSNQPQHF. The CDR3, as DNA: TGCAGTGCTACTGAAAATAGCAATCAGCCCCAGCATTTT.

The CDR3 sequence: CASGNWGGYTF. CDR3 bases: TGTGCCAGCGGCAATTGGGGAGGCTACACCTTC. V is TRBV28 and J is TRBJ1-2; D is unclear. Germline V CDR1 and CDR2: MDHEN, SYDVKM. The germline V and J ends were trimmed by 8 bases and 8 bases, with 12 bases remaining between them. The CDR3 has 11 residues.

The genes are TRBV5-5 and TRBJ2-2; the match to TRBD2 covers 14 bases. The CDR3 consists of 17 residues. Germline assignment: CDR1 SGHKS and CDR2 YYEKEE (reference sequence). The trim removed 4 bases at V and 4 bases at J, leaving 6 bases unmatched. The CDR3 spells CASSGLAGGRGTGELFF. CDR3 DNA sequence: TGTGCCAGCAGCGGACTAGCGGGAGGAAGGGGCACCGGGGAGCTGTTTTTT.